A selection of T cell receptor beta chains follows, all from one sample in a study of blood T cell repertoires in COVID-19. The data were produced by immunoSEQ multiplex PCR, yet TCRdb's version contains in-frame clones alone and is incomplete. The sample consists of about 140,000 clones, around 82% of them appearing once. The sample was PBMCs or T cells enriched from blood (not recorded which). Receptor source: a middle-aged man with acute COVID-19. CDR3s include the opening cysteine and the closing phenylalanine or tryptophan. The D gene is left open where the match is weak. Clone size is given for some rows only: seen once, a few or many times, or a class if the clone is expanded.

cdr3_nt,cdr3_aa,j_call,v_call,clone_size,d_call
TGTGCCAGCAGTTATTTGAGGACTAGCGGGAGGAGTGAGCAGTTCTTC,CASSYLRTSGRSEQFF,TRBJ2-1,TRBV6-2/TRBV6-3,-,TRBD2
TGCGCCAGCAGCGACTCCGGGACAGAGTCTGGAAACACCATATATTTT,CASSDSGTESGNTIYF,TRBJ1-3,TRBV10-1,-,TRBD1
TGTGCCAGCAGCCTCGGACAGGGAGGGACCTACGAGCAGTACTTC,CASSLGQGGTYEQYF,TRBJ2-7,TRBV6-5,-,-
TGTGCCAGCAGTCGGACAGGGGTCGAGACCCAGTACTTC,CASSRTGVETQYF,TRBJ2-5,TRBV12-3/TRBV12-4,-,TRBD1
TGTGCCAGCAGCTTATCCCGAGACAGTGCTGAAGCTTTCTTT,CASSLSRDSAEAFF,TRBJ1-1,TRBV5-4,-,-
TGTGCCACCAGTGATTCCTCGAGGACAGGGAACTACGAGCAGTACTTC,CATSDSSRTGNYEQYF,TRBJ2-7,TRBV24-1,-,TRBD1
TGTGCCAGCAGCTCAGCGGCCAGGCGGCGAAACACCATATATTTT,CASSSAARRRNTIYF,TRBJ1-3,TRBV11-3,-,-
TGTGCCAGCAGTTTTGGGACAGGGGGGTATGGTCAGCCCCAGCATTTT,CASSFGTGGYGQPQHF,TRBJ1-5,TRBV27,few,TRBD1
TGTGCCAGCAGCCCGGACAGGGGGCGGAACGAGCAGTACTTC,CASSPDRGRNEQYF,TRBJ2-7,TRBV11-2,once,TRBD1
TGTGCCAGCAGCCACGCGCGGCAGGGGAATAACTATGGCTACACCTTC,CASSHARQGNNYGYTF,TRBJ1-2,TRBV4-2,-,-
TGTGCCAGCAGCCCCGGGGGCAGGGGGCGAAGGGATTTCTTT,CASSPGGRGRRDFF,TRBJ1-1,TRBV13,once,TRBD1
TGTGCCAGCAGCGTAGCCCCCAATCAAGAGACCCAGTACTTC,CASSVAPNQETQYF,TRBJ2-5,TRBV9,-,-
TGTGCCAGCAGTATCGACAGGACAGATACGCAGTATTTT,CASSIDRTDTQYF,TRBJ2-3,TRBV12-3/TRBV12-4,-,-
TGTGCCAGCAGCCCGGCAGGGAATGTCCAGCCCCAGCATTTT,CASSPAGNVQPQHF,TRBJ1-5,TRBV5-5,once,-
TGTGCCAGCAGTATACGGGGTTTCAATCAGCCCCAGCATTTT,CASSIRGFNQPQHF,TRBJ1-5,TRBV28,-,-
TGCAGCGTTCACTCGGGGGTCGGCACAGATACGCAGTATTTT,CSVHSGVGTDTQYF,TRBJ2-3,TRBV29-1,-,-
TGTGCCAGCAGTCTCCGGACAAAATGGCCTAATCAGCCCCAGCATTTT,CASSLRTKWPNQPQHF,TRBJ1-5,TRBV28,few,-
TGTGCCAGCAGACGGGACAGGGGGATTGGAGCTTTCTTT,CASRRDRGIGAFF,TRBJ1-1,TRBV5-4,-,TRBD1
TGTGCCAGCAGATTCTCGACAGGGACAAACTATGGCTACACCTTC,CASRFSTGTNYGYTF,TRBJ1-2,TRBV6-7,-,TRBD1
TGCGCCAGCAGCGACACCTACGAGCAGTACTTC,CASSDTYEQYF,TRBJ2-7,TRBV5-1,-,-
TGTGCTAGTGGTTTTGAGGGGGCAGGCTACACTGAAGCTTTCTTT,CASGFEGAGYTEAFF,TRBJ1-1,TRBV12-5,few,TRBD1
TGCGCCAGCAGCCAAGAAACAGGGGCTCAGCCCCAGCATTTT,CASSQETGAQPQHF,TRBJ1-5,TRBV4-3,-,TRBD1
TGTGCCAGCAGTCTGACAGATAATTCACCCCTCCACTTT,CASSLTDNSPLHF,TRBJ1-6,TRBV12-3/TRBV12-4,-,-
TGTGCCAGCAGCGGAAGAACAGGGTTCACCGGGGAGCTGTTTTTT,CASSGRTGFTGELFF,TRBJ2-2,TRBV7-6,-,-
TGCGCCAGCAGCCAAGATGCGGCAGTTCCTGACGAGCAGTACTTC,CASSQDAAVPDEQYF,TRBJ2-7,TRBV4-3,-,-
TGTGCCAGCAGTTTTCACAGCGGGAGTAATACGCAGTATTTT,CASSFHSGSNTQYF,TRBJ2-3,TRBV28,-,TRBD2
TGTGCCAGCTCACCGCGTCTAGTGGACGAGCAGTACTTC,CASSPRLVDEQYF,TRBJ2-7,TRBV18,-,-
TGTGCCACCAGTGATTTGCAGCAGGAAAGCTCCTACAATGAGCAGTTCTTC,CATSDLQQESSYNEQFF,TRBJ2-1,TRBV24-1,-,-
TGCGCCAGCAGCCCTCAGCAGGGGCTCGGAAACACCATATATTTT,CASSPQQGLGNTIYF,TRBJ1-3,TRBV4-1,-,-
TGCGCCAGCAGCTTGGGACAGTCAAATTCACCCCTCCACTTT,CASSLGQSNSPLHF,TRBJ1-6,TRBV5-1,-,-
TGTGCCAGCGGGGGGGTTCGCGAGGTGGATGGCTACACCTTC,CASGGVREVDGYTF,TRBJ1-2,TRBV27,-,-
TGTGCCAGCAGTGGGACAACAAACTACGAGCAGTACTTC,CASSGTTNYEQYF,TRBJ2-7,TRBV6-2/TRBV6-3,few,-
TGTGCCACCAGGGGACAGGGTGGCCAAGAGACCCAGTACTTC,CATRGQGGQETQYF,TRBJ2-5,TRBV24-1,-,TRBD1
TGTGCCTACGGACAGGGCCCCTACGAGCAGTACTTC,CAYGQGPYEQYF,TRBJ2-7,TRBV30,-,TRBD1
TGTGCCAGCAGCTGGAGACAGGGAGGAGGAAACACCATATATTTT,CASSWRQGGGNTIYF,TRBJ1-3,TRBV11-2,-,TRBD1
TGCAGCGCCCAAGGGACAGATGGAAACACCATATATTTT,CSAQGTDGNTIYF,TRBJ1-3,TRBV29-1,once,TRBD1
TGTGCCAGCAGCCGGACAGGGGAAGGTGGCTACACCTTC,CASSRTGEGGYTF,TRBJ1-2,TRBV11-2,-,TRBD1
TGTGCCAGCAGCCCTGACAGCCTCAATCAGCCCCAGCATTTT,CASSPDSLNQPQHF,TRBJ1-5,TRBV28,-,-
TGTGCCAGCAGCCCCCAGGGTAGGAATGAAAAACTGTTTTTT,CASSPQGRNEKLFF,TRBJ1-4,TRBV7-9,-,-
TGTGCCAGTAATCTCCGGGAGGGCCTCGGCGAGCAGTACTTC,CASNLREGLGEQYF,TRBJ2-7,TRBV19,few,TRBD2
TGTGCCTGGAGTGTATCGACAGGCGGCACTGAAGCTTTCTTT,CAWSVSTGGTEAFF,TRBJ1-1,TRBV30,-,-
TGCGCCAGCAAGAGGACAGCCACTGAAGCTTTCTTT,CASKRTATEAFF,TRBJ1-1,TRBV10-2,-,-
TGTGCCAGCAGCTCGAGGGTTTTTAAAGGGAATGAGCAGTTCTTC,CASSSRVFKGNEQFF,TRBJ2-1,TRBV11-2,-,-
TGCGCCAGCAGCCAGGACGAGACAGAAGAGACCCAGTACTTC,CASSQDETEETQYF,TRBJ2-5,TRBV4-1,-,-
TGTGCCAGCAGTTTTTTTATAAGCAATCAGCCCCAGCATTTT,CASSFFISNQPQHF,TRBJ1-5,TRBV28,-,-
TGTGCCAGCGGGAGGGGACTAGTCACAATTGGAGATACGCAGTATTTT,CASGRGLVTIGDTQYF,TRBJ2-3,TRBV7-2,-,TRBD2
TGCGCCAGCAGCCAAGCCCGGGACAGAAATTCACCCCTCCACTTT,CASSQARDRNSPLHF,TRBJ1-6,TRBV4-1,-,TRBD1
TGTGCCAGTAGTATTATCGGAGGCGGCAATCAGCCCCAGCATTTT,CASSIIGGGNQPQHF,TRBJ1-5,TRBV19,-,-
TGTGCCAGCAGTTTTGAGCGGGGTCCCTACGAGCAGTACTTC,CASSFERGPYEQYF,TRBJ2-7,TRBV27,-,TRBD2
TGTGCCAGCAGCCTTCGATCGGGGTACAATGAGCAGTTCTTC,CASSLRSGYNEQFF,TRBJ2-1,TRBV5-4,-,-
TGTGCCATCAAGGGGCGCTCCAGGGACAGGGCGGAGTACGAGCAGTACTTC,CAIKGRSRDRAEYEQYF,TRBJ2-7,TRBV10-3,-,TRBD1
TGTGCCAGCAGTTCCCGGGACAGGGGGATCGGGGAGCAGTTCTTC,CASSSRDRGIGEQFF,TRBJ2-1,TRBV6-5,-,TRBD1
TGTGCCAGCAGCTCCCTCCCCTACAATGAGCAGTTCTTC,CASSSLPYNEQFF,TRBJ2-1,TRBV11-3,-,-
TGTGCCAGCAGTGAACAGGGGGCGCGGACTGAAGCTTTCTTT,CASSEQGARTEAFF,TRBJ1-1,TRBV6-1,once,TRBD1